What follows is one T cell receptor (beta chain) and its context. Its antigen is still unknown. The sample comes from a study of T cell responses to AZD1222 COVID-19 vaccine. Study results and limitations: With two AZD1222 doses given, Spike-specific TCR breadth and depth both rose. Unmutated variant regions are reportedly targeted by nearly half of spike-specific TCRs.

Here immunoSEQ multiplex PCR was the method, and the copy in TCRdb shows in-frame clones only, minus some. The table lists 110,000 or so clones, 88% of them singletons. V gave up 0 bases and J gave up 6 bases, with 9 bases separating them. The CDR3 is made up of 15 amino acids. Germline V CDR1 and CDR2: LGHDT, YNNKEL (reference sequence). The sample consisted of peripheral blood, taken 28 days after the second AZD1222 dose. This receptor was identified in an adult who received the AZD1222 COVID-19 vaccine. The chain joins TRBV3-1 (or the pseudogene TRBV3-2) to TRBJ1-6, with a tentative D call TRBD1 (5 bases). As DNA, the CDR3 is TGTGCCAGCAGCCAAGATCAGGGACCTAATTCACCCCTCCACTTT. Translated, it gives CASSQDQGPNSPLHF.